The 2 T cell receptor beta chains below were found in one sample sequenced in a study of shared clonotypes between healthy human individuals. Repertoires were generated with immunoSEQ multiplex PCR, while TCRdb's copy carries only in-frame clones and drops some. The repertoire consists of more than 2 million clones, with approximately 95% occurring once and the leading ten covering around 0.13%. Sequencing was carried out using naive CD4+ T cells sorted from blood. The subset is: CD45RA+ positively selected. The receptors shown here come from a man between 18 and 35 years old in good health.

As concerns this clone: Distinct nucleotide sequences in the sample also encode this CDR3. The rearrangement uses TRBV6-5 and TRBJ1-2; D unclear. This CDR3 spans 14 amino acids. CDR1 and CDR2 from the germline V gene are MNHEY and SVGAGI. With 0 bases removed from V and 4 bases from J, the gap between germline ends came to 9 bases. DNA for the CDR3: TGTGCCAGCAGTTACTCGAAGCAGCTCTATGGCTACACCTTC. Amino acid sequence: CASSYSKQLYGYTF.

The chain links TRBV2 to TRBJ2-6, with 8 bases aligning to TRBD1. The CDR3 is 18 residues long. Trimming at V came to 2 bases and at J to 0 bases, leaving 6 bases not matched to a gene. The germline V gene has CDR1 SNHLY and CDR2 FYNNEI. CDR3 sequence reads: CASSELGQVRSGANVLTF. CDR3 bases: TGTGCCAGCAGTGAACTGGGACAGGTTCGCTCTGGGGCCAACGTCCTGACTTTC.